These 30 T cell receptor beta chains originate from one sample sequenced in a study of blood T cell repertoires in COVID-19. Using immunoSEQ multiplex PCR, the repertoire was profiled, and TCRdb retains in-frame clones only, with some absent. This table holds approximately 140,000 clones, around 89% found once. The specimen was PBMCs or T cells enriched from blood (not recorded which). The source of these receptors is a woman aged 30 to 39 with acute COVID-19.

This chain links TRBV30 with TRBJ1-2; possibly TRBD1 for D (5 bases). The ends were cut back, 0 bases at V and 4 bases at J, with 12 bases in the middle. Germline lookup yields CDR1 GTSNPN and CDR2 SVGIG (reference sequence). This CDR3 spans 14 amino acids. The DNA for the CDR3 is TGTGCCTGGAGTGTACTTCTGGACATCTATGGCTACACCTTC. This gives the protein CAWSVLLDIYGYTF.

V and J are TRBV3-1 (or the pseudogene TRBV3-2) and TRBJ2-2; 8 bases fit TRBD2. The CDR3 runs 17 residues. The V gene end was trimmed by 4 bases and the J gene end by 0 bases; junction bases not matched to a gene: 7. Germline lookup yields CDR1 LGHDT and CDR2 YNNKEL (reference sequence). CDR3 DNA: TGTGCCAGCAGCCTCTACTTTAGCGGGACGAACACCGGGGAGCTGTTTTTT. It translates to CASSLYFSGTNTGELFF.

V usage is TRBV24-1 and J usage is TRBJ2-2, with TRBD2 identical over 7 bases. Per the germline V gene, CDR1 is KGHDR and CDR2 is SFDVKD. The CDR3 sequence is 14 residues long. After removal of 5 bases from V and 5 bases from J, the junction contained 4 bases not matched to a gene. CDR3 DNA sequence: TGTGCCACCAGTGGGGCGGGGGATACCGGGGAGCTGTTTTTT. The encoded protein is CATSGAGDTGELFF.

The rearrangement uses TRBV6-2 or TRBV6-3 and TRBJ2-3; the match to TRBD2 covers 8 bases. The V gene end was trimmed by 2 bases and the J gene end by 6 bases; junction bases not matched to a gene: 10. The CDR3 has 16 residues. Per the germline V gene, CDR1 is MNHEY and CDR2 is SVGEGT. CDR3 DNA: TGTGCCAGCAGTTACCAACCCTTACTAGCGGCGGATACGCAGTATTTT. Protein product: CASSYQPLLAADTQYF.

The sample holds a few counts of this clone. DNA of the CDR3: TGTGCCAGCAGTTCCGGGACAGGGGTGGAAGAGCAGTACTTC. Amino acid sequence: CASSSGTGVEEQYF. The chain carries TRBV7-2 and TRBJ2-7, with 10 bases that match TRBD1. The V gene end was trimmed by 6 bases and the J gene end by 7 bases; junction bases not matched to a gene: 9. CDR3 length equals 14 residues. Per germline, CDR1 SGHTA and CDR2 FQGNSA.

The chain combines TRBV27 with TRBJ1-5; D remains ambiguous. In germline, CDR1 is MNHEY, CDR2 SMNVEV (reference sequence). The CDR3 totals 14 residues. The V end was cut by 3 bases, the J end by 2 bases, with 8 bases between. CDR3 amino acids: CASSLIGGNQPQHF. The CDR3 DNA reads TGTGCCAGCAGTTTGATCGGGGGCAATCAGCCCCAGCATTTT.

This rearrangement joins TRBV7-2 to TRBJ2-1, with 8 nucleotides matching TRBD1. Germline V gene lookup returns CDR1 SGHTA and CDR2 FQGNSA. V gave up 5 bases and J gave up 6 bases; unmatched junction bases: 12. The CDR3 has 16 residues. Written as DNA, the CDR3 is TGTGCCAGCAGCCTAGACGGGACAGGCCCAATCAATGAGCAGTTCTTC. This encodes CASSLDGTGPINEQFF.

This chain links TRBV30 with TRBJ2-7; D gene unclear. V lost 0 bases to trimming and J lost 7 bases, with 16 bases between them. Germline V lookup: CDR1 GTSNPN, CDR2 SVGIG (reference sequence). CDR3 length: 14 residues. CDR3 amino acids: CAWSVLSLSEEQYF. DNA of the CDR3: TGTGCCTGGAGTGTTTTGAGTTTGAGCGAGGAGCAGTACTTC.

The chain links TRBV19 to TRBJ2-2; 12 bases map to TRBD2. Germline V gene sequence: CDR1 LNHDA, CDR2 SQIVND (reference sequence). Trimming at V came to 6 bases and at J to 5 bases, leaving 7 bases not matched to a gene. The CDR3 consists of 16 residues. DNA of the CDR3: TGTGCCAGTAGCCGCCTAGCGGGAGGGCGGACCGGGGAGCTGTTTTTT. As protein: CASSRLAGGRTGELFF.

V gene TRBV7-9 combines with J gene TRBJ2-7, with D tentatively TRBD2 (6 bases). The CDR3 length is 15 residues. V dropped 6 bases and J dropped 3 bases, with 18 bases sitting between them. The germline V gene encodes CDR1 SEHNR and CDR2 FQNEAQ (reference sequence). Here the CDR3 DNA reads TGTGCCAGCAGTTATCCGGGACGGGAGATCTACGAGCAGTACTTC. Amino acid sequence: CASSYPGREIYEQYF.

This rearrangement joins TRBV6-2 or TRBV6-3 to TRBJ2-7; D is ambiguous. Germline V gene data show CDR1 as MNHEY and CDR2 as SVGEGT. V was shortened by 6 bases and J by 2 bases, with 26 bases between the two germline ends. The CDR3 runs to 18 residues. The CDR3 DNA reads as TGTGCCAGCAGCAAACCTATTATTTTGACCGACATCCCCTACGAGCAGTACTTC. This sequence encodes CASSKPIILTDIPYEQYF.

The CDR3 sequence: CASSPGGNEQFF. The CDR3 DNA reads TGTGCCAGCAGCCCGGGGGGAAATGAGCAGTTCTTC. This chain links TRBV28 with TRBJ2-1; 7 positions agree with TRBD2. The V gene end was trimmed by 6 bases and the J gene end by 7 bases; junction bases not matched to a gene: 3. Germline-derived CDR1 and CDR2 are MDHEN and SYDVKM. This CDR3 has 12 residues.

The V gene is TRBV30, the J gene TRBJ1-2, with TRBD1 matching over 8 bases. CDR3 length: 12 residues. CDR1 is GTSNPN, CDR2 SVGIG, per germline (reference sequence). The V gene end was trimmed by 6 bases and the J gene end by 8 bases; junction bases not matched to a gene: 8. CDR3 region: CACLRQGRGYTF. For the CDR3, the DNA is TGTGCCTGCCTGCGACAGGGGAGAGGCTACACCTTC.

The CDR3 sequence: CASSLGSVEITEAFF. CDR3 DNA sequence: TGTGCCAGCAGCTTGGGGTCCGTAGAAATCACTGAAGCTTTCTTT. The chain joins TRBV5-5 to TRBJ1-1; D gene ambiguous. The CDR3 covers 15 residues. The V and J ends lost 0 bases and 4 bases respectively, with 13 bases between them. Per the germline V gene, CDR1 is SGHKS and CDR2 is YYEKEE (reference sequence).

The CDR3 is CAISEGRQETQYF. CDR3 nucleotides: TGTGCCATCAGTGAGGGCAGACAAGAGACCCAGTACTTC. This chain connects TRBV10-3 to TRBJ2-5, with D unresolved. The CDR3 has 13 residues. V was shortened by 2 bases and J by 2 bases, with 6 bases between the two germline ends. Germline CDR1 and CDR2: ENHRY and SYGVKD.

This chain links TRBV28 with TRBJ1-5; a possible D gene is TRBD1 (6 bases). V was cut by 3 bases and J by 5 bases, with 11 bases left in between. Germline V CDR1 and CDR2: MDHEN, SYDVKM. CDR3 length equals 14 residues. CDR3 nucleotide sequence: TGTGCCAGCAGTTTGTCAGGGGTGGATCAGCCCCAGCATTTT. Encoded protein: CASSLSGVDQPQHF.

The J gene is TRBJ1-5, the V gene TRBV11-3; TRBD1 is a possible D gene (5 bases). Germline loops: CDR1 SGHNT, CDR2 YENEEA. The CDR3 contains 15 residues. V shed 0 bases and J shed 4 bases, with 10 bases lying between them. The CDR3 DNA is TGTGCCAGCAGCTTAGAGGCGGGGGGGAATCAGCCCCAGCATTTT. It is translated as CASSLEAGGNQPQHF.

To note about this clone: Its ends do not fully match the called genes, so a read error is possible. The chain has TRBV6-5 and TRBJ2-4, with D perhaps TRBD1 (5 bases). In germline, CDR1 is MNHEY, CDR2 SVGAGI. The CDR3 covers 11 residues. The CDR3 DNA is TGTGCCAGCGTTTACCTGGACACAAGGGACTTC. Translating gives CASVYLDTRDF.

The chain recombines TRBV4-3 with TRBJ1-4; D remains ambiguous. CDR3 length: 16 residues. CDR1 is LGHNA, CDR2 YSLEER, per germline. Trimming cost V 4 bases and J 8 bases, with 20 bases left between them. In nucleotides, the CDR3 is TGCGCCAGCAGCCGAGCAAGTGCATCGGGTGGAGAAAAACTGTTTTTT. Protein product: CASSRASASGGEKLFF.

The chain couples TRBV25-1 to TRBJ2-7; D may be TRBD1 (5 bases). CDR3 length: 14 residues. The germline gives CDR1 MGHDK, CDR2 SYGVNS. V lost 3 bases, J lost 3 bases, and 12 bases lay in between. CDR3 DNA: TGTGCCAGCAGTGACGACAGCCCAGACTACGAGCAGTACTTC. This codes for CASSDDSPDYEQYF.

The J gene is TRBJ2-7, the V gene TRBV7-8; no firm D call. CDR3 size: 12 residues. Trimming cost V 5 bases and J 3 bases, with 8 bases left between them. Germline-derived CDR1 and CDR2 are SGHVS and FQNEAQ. The CDR3 is CASSPAGYEQYF. CDR3 in DNA: TGTGCCAGCAGCCCAGCCGGCTACGAGCAGTACTTC.

This rearrangement joins TRBV3-1 (or the pseudogene TRBV3-2) to TRBJ2-2; D is possibly TRBD2 (6 bases). Germline V gene sequence: CDR1 LGHDT, CDR2 YNNKEL (reference sequence). The CDR3 is made up of 16 amino acids. Trimming cost V 4 bases and J 2 bases, with 14 bases left between them. For the CDR3, the DNA is TGTGCCAGCAGCCGGAGCGGGCAAGCCAACACCGGGGAGCTGTTTTTT. It specifies CASSRSGQANTGELFF.

CDR3 in amino acids: CASSSILAGELDEQFF. The CDR3 DNA follows: TGCGCCAGCAGCTCAATACTAGCGGGAGAACTCGATGAGCAGTTCTTC. This chain joins TRBV4-3 and TRBJ2-1; 11 nucleotides agree with TRBD2. CDR3 size: 16 residues. Germline trimming cut 5 bases from V and 8 bases from J; bases unmatched to any gene: 11. Per the germline V gene, CDR1 is LGHNA and CDR2 is YSLEER.

CDR3 protein: CATRDSGRAQYF. In nucleotides, the CDR3 is TGTGCCACCCGGGACTCCGGGCGGGCCCAGTACTTC. The V and J genes are TRBV30 and TRBJ2-5; tentative D call: TRBD2 (6 bases). Germline CDR1 is GTSNPN and CDR2 is SVGIG (reference sequence). The CDR3 covers 12 residues. With 8 bases removed from V and 9 bases from J, the gap between germline ends came to 19 bases. Supplemented by reference TRBV30 and TRBJ2-5, the full variable domain reads SQTIHQWPATLVQPVGSPLSLECTVEGTSNPNLYWYRQAAGRGLQLLFYSVGIGQISSEVPQNLSASRPQDRQFILSSKKLLLSDSGFYLCATRDSGRAQYFGPGTRLLVL.

In its sample, this clone was seen a few times. The chain employs TRBV4-3 and TRBJ2-5; weak D call: TRBD1 (6 bases). V gave up 0 bases and J gave up 4 bases, with 18 bases separating them. Germline CDR1 reads LGHNA; CDR2 reads YSLEER. This CDR3 region has 17 residues. The CDR3 bases are TGCGCCAGCAGCCAAGATTTGGCCAGGGGCGAGGGAGAGACCCAGTACTTC. Translated, it gives CASSQDLARGEGETQYF.

This chain connects TRBV6-6 to TRBJ1-1; no clear D. CDR3 length: 13 residues. Germline-derived CDR1 and CDR2 are MNHNY and SVGAGI (reference sequence). Trimming cost V 7 bases and J 1 base, with 10 bases left between them. The CDR3 sequence: CASIKQPNTEAFF. CDR3 nucleotides: TGTGCCAGCATTAAACAGCCGAACACTGAAGCTTTCTTT.

This sequence joins TRBV27 and TRBJ1-5, with 9 bases aligning to TRBD1. V shed 5 bases, J shed 7 bases, and the junction held 6 bases outside the gene matches. CDR1 is MNHEY and CDR2 is SMNVEV in the germline V gene (reference sequence). This CDR3 spans 14 amino acids. CDR3 protein: CASSVGQGYQPQHF. DNA of the CDR3: TGTGCCAGCAGTGTGGGACAGGGATACCAGCCCCAGCATTTT.

In DNA form, the CDR3 reads TGTGCCAGCAGCTTGGCCGTAGGGGTAGGAGAGACCCAGTACTTC. It specifies CASSLAVGVGETQYF. This chain connects TRBV5-6 to TRBJ2-5, with D perhaps matching TRBD1 (5 bases). V was trimmed by 0 bases and J by 4 bases, leaving 13 bases between them. The CDR3 consists of 15 residues. Germline values: CDR1 SGHDT, CDR2 YYEEEE.

The chain recombines TRBV24-1 with TRBJ2-2; the D is unclear. There are 13 residues in the CDR3. Germline V lookup: CDR1 KGHDR, CDR2 SFDVKD. V shed 7 bases and J shed 4 bases, with 9 bases lying between them. CDR3 amino acids: CATSDTTTGELFF. CDR3 nucleotide sequence: TGTGCCACCAGCGACACAACCACCGGGGAGCTGTTTTTT.

This rearrangement joins TRBV5-1 to TRBJ2-3, with a possible D match to TRBD2 (6 bases). The germline CDR1 and CDR2 sequences are SGHRS and YFSETQ. The CDR3 is 14 residues long. Trimming cost V 4 bases and J 4 bases, with 13 bases left between them. CDR3 protein: CASSQRANPDTQYF. Here the CDR3 DNA reads TGCGCCAGCAGCCAGCGGGCCAACCCAGATACGCAGTATTTT.